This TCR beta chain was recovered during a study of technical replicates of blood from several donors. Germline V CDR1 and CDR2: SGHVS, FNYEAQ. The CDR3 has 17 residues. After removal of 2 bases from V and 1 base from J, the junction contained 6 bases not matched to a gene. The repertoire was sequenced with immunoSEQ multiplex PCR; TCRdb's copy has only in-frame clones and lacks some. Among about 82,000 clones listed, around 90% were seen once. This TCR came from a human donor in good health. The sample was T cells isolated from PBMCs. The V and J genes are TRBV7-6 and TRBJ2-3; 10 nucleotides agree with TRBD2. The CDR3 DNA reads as TGTGCCAGCAGCTTACGTGGGCTAGCGGGGGGCACAGATACGCAGTATTTT. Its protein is CASSLRGLAGGTDTQYF.